A selection of T cell receptor beta chains follows, all from one sample in a study of blood T cell repertoires in COVID-19. Sequencing was performed with immunoSEQ multiplex PCR; in TCRdb, only in-frame clones are kept and a portion is missing. The sample includes 170,000 or so clones, over 80% of them seen just once. The material sequenced was peripheral blood. These receptors were obtained from a woman aged 40 to 55 with COVID-19, enrolled during active disease. Both conserved end residues are part of each CDR3. The D gene is left open where the match is weak. A row's size may be missing; if present it is once, few, many or a size class.

D gene	clone size	J gene	V gene	CDR3 DNA	CDR3 protein
NA	NA	TRBJ1-4	TRBV19	TGTGCCAGTAGTATAGGACAGGTGGATAATGAAAAACTGTTTTTT	CASSIGQVDNEKLFF
TRBD2	NA	TRBJ2-7	TRBV19	TGTGCCAGTAGGCGGGAGGAAGACACAAGTGCAGTCCACGAGCAGTACTTC	CASRREEDTSAVHEQYF
NA	NA	TRBJ1-6	TRBV3-1/TRBV3-2	TGTGCCAGCAGCGCGTATAATTCACCCCTCCACTTT	CASSAYNSPLHF
NA	many	TRBJ1-6	TRBV6-2/TRBV6-3	TGTGCCAGCAGTTACGGGGGCGAGAGTTCACCCCTCCACTTT	CASSYGGESSPLHF
TRBD2	NA	TRBJ2-5	TRBV5-1	TGCGCCAGCAGCCCTGGCCGGGAGGCGTTCCAAGAGACCCAGTACTTC	CASSPGREAFQETQYF
NA	NA	TRBJ1-3	TRBV6-5	TGTGCCAGCAGCCGCGACTCTGGAAACACCATATATTTT	CASSRDSGNTIYF
NA	NA	TRBJ1-5	TRBV24-1	TGTGCCACCAGTGATTGGGGGGGGCCGAATCAGCCCCAGCATTTT	CATSDWGGPNQPQHF
NA	NA	TRBJ1-6	TRBV9	TGTGCCAGCAGCGTGCTGGGGGGGAATTCACCCCTCCACTTT	CASSVLGGNSPLHF
TRBD2	NA	TRBJ2-1	TRBV9	TGTGCCAGCAGCGCCGGTAGCGGGAGGGCCAATGAGCAGTTCTTC	CASSAGSGRANEQFF
NA	NA	TRBJ2-5	TRBV24-1	TGTGCCACCAGTGATCCCGGTCCCGCCCAAGAGACCCAGTACTTC	CATSDPGPAQETQYF
NA	NA	TRBJ1-1	TRBV28	TGTGCCAGCAGTTTTGGACAGACTCAGAACACTGAAGCTTTCTTT	CASSFGQTQNTEAFF
NA	NA	TRBJ1-1	TRBV5-4	TGTGCCAGCAGCTTTTCGGGGGGCGCTGAAGCTTTCTTT	CASSFSGGAEAFF
NA	NA	TRBJ1-2	TRBV18	TGTGCCAGCTCACCTCAGGGGATCTATGGCTACACCTTC	CASSPQGIYGYTF
NA	NA	TRBJ1-5	TRBV19	TGTGCCAGTAGTATTTACTTCGATGGCAATCAGCCCCAGCATTTT	CASSIYFDGNQPQHF
NA	NA	TRBJ1-2	TRBV7-8	TGTGCCAGCAGCTTAGATCAGGGGAACTATGGCTACACCTTC	CASSLDQGNYGYTF
TRBD2	NA	TRBJ2-5	TRBV6-6	TGTGCCAGCAGTCCCGGAGGGGCACGTCGCGGGAGTGGTACCCAGTACTTC	CASSPGGARRGSGTQYF
TRBD1	few	TRBJ2-3	TRBV5-4	TGTGCCAGCAGCGTAGGGACAGTTCGGTCAGATACGCAGTATTTT	CASSVGTVRSDTQYF
NA	NA	TRBJ1-2	TRBV27	TGTGCCAGCTCCAGCGGGCAAGGCTACACCTTC	CASSSGQGYTF
TRBD2	once	TRBJ2-5	TRBV7-3	TGTGCCAGCAGCTTGGGAGCGGGAGGGTTCGGGGAGACCCAGTACTTC	CASSLGAGGFGETQYF
NA	NA	TRBJ2-4	TRBV28	TGTGCCACCAGTGGAGGGCGAGGCAACATTCAGTACTTC	CATSGGRGNIQYF
TRBD1	NA	TRBJ1-5	TRBV2	TGTGCCAGCAGTAACAGGGGGCCCTCGGGGAAGCCCCAGCATTTT	CASSNRGPSGKPQHF
TRBD1	NA	TRBJ1-5	TRBV6-1	TGTGCCAGCAGTGAAGGGGACAGGTGGAAACAGCCCCAGCATTTT	CASSEGDRWKQPQHF
TRBD1	NA	TRBJ1-4	TRBV3-1/TRBV3-2	TGTGCCAGCAGCCAAGGGGACAGAGAGAATGAAAAACTGTTTTTT	CASSQGDRENEKLFF
TRBD1	NA	TRBJ1-5	TRBV7-8	TGTGCCAGCAGCCGTGGGACAGGGTTGAATCAGCCCCAGCATTTT	CASSRGTGLNQPQHF
NA	NA	TRBJ2-3	TRBV6-5	TGTGCCAGCGGCAAGGGGGGGGCTAGCACAGATACGCAGTATTTT	CASGKGGASTDTQYF
NA	NA	TRBJ1-5	TRBV2	TGTGCCAGCAGTGTCTCGGACAGCTCATTTCAGCCCCAGCATTTT	CASSVSDSSFQPQHF
TRBD2	NA	TRBJ2-7	TRBV6-5	TGTGCCAGCAGCCCACTAGCGGCCGCCGCCTACGAGCAGTACTTC	CASSPLAAAAYEQYF
NA	NA	TRBJ2-7	TRBV29-1	TGCAGCGGGAGCTCCTACGAGCAGTACTTC	CSGSSYEQYF
NA	once	TRBJ2-5	TRBV5-1	TGCGCCAGCAGCTTGGGGGCGAAAGGGGTGGAGACCCAGTACTTC	CASSLGAKGVETQYF
TRBD1	once	TRBJ1-2	TRBV27	TGTGCCAGCAGTTTATTCGGGGACAGGAACTATGGCTACACCTTC	CASSLFGDRNYGYTF
NA	NA	TRBJ2-3	TRBV7-2	TGTGCCAGCAGCTTAATCGGCCACGAGGGAATCACAGATACGCAGTATTTT	CASSLIGHEGITDTQYF
TRBD2	NA	TRBJ2-2	TRBV11-3	TGTGCCAGCAGCTTAGGGGGACTAGCGGGAGCGAACACCGGGGAGCTGTTTTTT	CASSLGGLAGANTGELFF
TRBD1	NA	TRBJ1-1	TRBV7-6	TGTGCCAGCAGCCCGGGACAGAAGGCTTTCTTT	CASSPGQKAFF
NA	NA	TRBJ1-2	TRBV2	TGTGCCAGCAGTGAAGGAGGACTTGTGAGCTACACCTTC	CASSEGGLVSYTF
TRBD2	NA	TRBJ2-7	TRBV11-2	TGTGCCAGCAGGACTCTAGCGGGCCCCATCATGAGCTCCTACGAGCAGTACTTC	CASRTLAGPIMSSYEQYF
NA	NA	TRBJ2-7	TRBV27	TGTGCCAGCAGTTTGGTCAGGACACAGACCTACGAGCAGTACTTC	CASSLVRTQTYEQYF
NA	NA	TRBJ1-2	TRBV6-5	TGTGCCAGCCATCTTGACTTCTATGGCTACACCTTC	CASHLDFYGYTF